The clone carrying this T cell receptor (beta chain) was counted between two and nine times. This specimen comes from a study of blood T cell repertoires in COVID-19. Study as a whole: There were acute and convalescent COVID-19 samples, and they came from the United States, Italy and Spain.

V lost 2 bases, J lost 10 bases, and 26 bases lay in between. The CDR3 extends over 17 amino acids. This table comes from immunoSEQ multiplex PCR, and its TCRdb copy is limited to in-frame clones, with some not included. The repertoire holds about 24,000 clones, with around 90% as singletons. The chain carries TRBV23-1 and TRBJ1-1; a possible D gene is TRBD1 (6 bases). TRBV23-1 is designated an ORF whose function remains uncertain. The sequence was obtained from a man in his sixties or seventies with active COVID-19. Sequencing used peripheral blood. The CDR3 spells CASSQLGPGVMEAVAFF. In nucleotides, the CDR3 is TGCGCCAGCAGTCAACTTGGGCCAGGGGTTATGGAAGCTGTAGCTTTCTTT.